This T cell receptor (beta chain) is drawn from a study of radiotherapy plus CTLA-4 blockade in lung cancer. V was trimmed by 1 base and J by 7 bases, leaving 13 bases between them. This CDR3 region has 14 residues. Germline-derived CDR1 and CDR2 are SGHDN and FVKESK. This table comes from immunoSEQ multiplex PCR, and its TCRdb copy is limited to in-frame clones, with some not included. The sample contains about 40,000 clones, more than 70% of which appear only once. The starting material was peripheral blood, obtained from a patient treated with radiotherapy plus ipilimumab. This chain joins TRBV14 and TRBJ1-2; D is uncertain. The sequence derives from a human donor with non-small cell lung cancer that progressed on radiotherapy plus ipilimumab. CDR3 sequence reads: CASSQGLGRSGYTF. The CDR3 DNA follows: TGTGCCAGCAGCCAAGGTTTAGGCAGGTCTGGCTACACCTTC.